A selection of T cell receptor beta chains follows, all from one sample in a study of human T cells and chemical hapten exposure. TCRdb reanalysed the RACE reads using MiXCR and keeps one entry per CDR3 protein. The sample contains tens of thousands of distinct CDR3 sequences, 5.5% to 7.5% of which appear only once. Specimen: whole blood, collected in connection with sensitization to the hapten diphenylcyclopropenone (DPC). These receptors all stem from a woman between 25 and 40 years old with alopecia areata. Some clones in this sample may be carry-over from other donors' samples. Each CDR3 is given with its conserved first and last residue. A D gene is named only where the DNA matches it firmly. A row's size may be missing; if present it is once, few, many or a size class.

J gene: TRBJ2-7; clone size: many; V gene: TRBV6-5; D gene: .; CDR3 DNA: TGTGCCAGCAGTCGACCCCTGAACGCGGGCTCCTACGAGCAGTACTTC; CDR3 protein: CASSRPLNAGSYEQYF
J gene: TRBJ2-3; clone size: many; V gene: TRBV5-1; D gene: .; CDR3 DNA: TGCGCCAGCAGTTTACCCAGGGGGGGTCGCACAGATACGCAGTATTTT; CDR3 protein: CASSLPRGGRTDTQYF
J gene: TRBJ2-3; clone size: many; V gene: TRBV7-8; D gene: .; CDR3 DNA: TGTGCCAGCAGCTTAAAAGCCACAGATACGCAGTATTTT; CDR3 protein: CASSLKATDTQYF
J gene: TRBJ1-2; clone size: many; V gene: TRBV3-1; D gene: TRBD1; CDR3 DNA: TGTGCCAGCAGCCAAGATGGGACAGGGGCCGGCTACACCTTC; CDR3 protein: CASSQDGTGAGYTF
J gene: TRBJ2-5; clone size: many; V gene: TRBV7-9; D gene: TRBD2; CDR3 DNA: TGTGCCAGCAGCTTATACCCCCACCCTAGCGGGGGGAAAGAGACCCAGTACTTC; CDR3 protein: CASSLYPHPSGGKETQYF
J gene: TRBJ1-6; clone size: few; V gene: TRBV5-6; D gene: .; CDR3 DNA: TGTGCCAGCAGCTTCGAACGGACTAATTCACCCCTCCACTTT; CDR3 protein: CASSFERTNSPLHF
J gene: TRBJ1-3; clone size: .; V gene: TRBV12-3/TRBV12-4; D gene: .; CDR3 DNA: TGTGCCAGCAGTTTACTCGCGGGGGCACCCTCAAACACCATATATTTT; CDR3 protein: CASSLLAGAPSNTIYF
J gene: TRBJ1-1; clone size: many; V gene: TRBV5-1; D gene: TRBD1; CDR3 DNA: TGCGCCAGCAGCCTGGAAGGACAGGGCACTGAAGCTTTCTTT; CDR3 protein: CASSLEGQGTEAFF
J gene: TRBJ2-3; clone size: many; V gene: TRBV30; D gene: .; CDR3 DNA: TGTGCCTGGAGTGTACGAATGACAGATACGCAGTATTTT; CDR3 protein: CAWSVRMTDTQYF
J gene: TRBJ1-6; clone size: many; V gene: TRBV7-8; D gene: .; CDR3 DNA: TGTGCCAGCAGTTACCCGGGGGAATCACCCCTCCACTTT; CDR3 protein: CASSYPGESPLHF
J gene: TRBJ2-7; clone size: many; V gene: TRBV20-1; D gene: .; CDR3 DNA: TGCAGTGCTCGAGGGCAACAGCACTACGAGCAGTACTTC; CDR3 protein: CSARGQQHYEQYF
J gene: TRBJ1-6; clone size: many; V gene: TRBV6-1; D gene: .; CDR3 DNA: TGTGCCAGCAGGGCCCTTGGACAGAGACTTAATTCACCCCTCCACTTT; CDR3 protein: CASRALGQRLNSPLHF
J gene: TRBJ2-7; clone size: many; V gene: TRBV20-1; D gene: .; CDR3 DNA: TGCAGTGCTAGTGGGTTCGTGACAGGCGAGCAGTACTTC; CDR3 protein: CSASGFVTGEQYF
J gene: TRBJ1-1; clone size: many; V gene: TRBV12-3/TRBV12-4; D gene: TRBD1; CDR3 DNA: TGTGCCACCTCACAGGGGTCGCGGCGCCATGAAGCTTTCTTT; CDR3 protein: CATSQGSRRHEAFF
J gene: TRBJ2-3; clone size: many; V gene: TRBV12-3/TRBV12-4; D gene: TRBD1; CDR3 DNA: TGTGCCAGCAGCCCCGGGACAGAAACGCAGTATTTT; CDR3 protein: CASSPGTETQYF
J gene: TRBJ2-5; clone size: .; V gene: TRBV29-1; D gene: .; CDR3 DNA: TGCAGCGTTGACAGGAGTAAAGAGACCCAGTACTTC; CDR3 protein: CSVDRSKETQYF
J gene: TRBJ2-1; clone size: many; V gene: TRBV5-1; D gene: .; CDR3 DNA: TGCGCCAGCACCCGAGGGGGGGGGTTTTTGAAGAATGAGCAGTTCTTC; CDR3 protein: CASTRGGGFLKNEQFF
J gene: TRBJ2-1; clone size: many; V gene: TRBV28; D gene: .; CDR3 DNA: TGTGCCAGCACCCCCTCAGGGTCCCATGAGCAGTTCTTC; CDR3 protein: CASTPSGSHEQFF
J gene: TRBJ2-3; clone size: many; V gene: TRBV5-1; D gene: TRBD2; CDR3 DNA: TGCGCCAGCAGCTTGGCCAGAGCGGGGGGAGCAGATACGCAGTATTTT; CDR3 protein: CASSLARAGGADTQYF
J gene: TRBJ2-7; clone size: many; V gene: TRBV18; D gene: .; CDR3 DNA: TGTGCCAGCTCACCAATGGGTCCCCCCTCCTACGAGCAGTACTTC; CDR3 protein: CASSPMGPPSYEQYF
J gene: TRBJ1-2; clone size: many; V gene: TRBV5-1; D gene: .; CDR3 DNA: TGCGCCAGCAGCCACTCAGGGGAGGGCTATGGCTACACCTTC; CDR3 protein: CASSHSGEGYGYTF
J gene: TRBJ2-1; clone size: many; V gene: TRBV20-1; D gene: .; CDR3 DNA: TGCAGTGCTAGATGGGGCTTTTACAATGAGCAGTTCTTC; CDR3 protein: CSARWGFYNEQFF
J gene: TRBJ2-5; clone size: many; V gene: TRBV7-3; D gene: .; CDR3 DNA: TGTGCCAGCAGCTCAACAGGGGAGGGAGAGACCCAGTACTTC; CDR3 protein: CASSSTGEGETQYF
J gene: TRBJ1-5; clone size: few; V gene: TRBV20-1; D gene: TRBD1; CDR3 DNA: TGCAGTGCCCCGACAGGGTCCGGTCAGCCCCAGCATTTT; CDR3 protein: CSAPTGSGQPQHF
J gene: TRBJ1-6; clone size: .; V gene: TRBV27; D gene: TRBD1; CDR3 DNA: TGTGCCAGCAGGGGTCATAGAGGGGGCGCAGATTCACCCCTCCACTTT; CDR3 protein: CASRGHRGGADSPLHF